Presented here are 2 T cell receptor beta chains from one specimen sequenced in a study of early T cells in non-severe SARS-CoV-2 infection. TCRdb redid the calling of the 5' RACE reads with MiXCR, one entry per CDR3 protein. The repertoire includes approximately 79,000 distinct CDR3 sequences, 9.5% to 15% of them detected once, and around 1.1% sits in the top ten. The specimen sequenced was whole blood. These TCRs come from an adult who was a healthcare worker with PCR-confirmed SARS-CoV-2 infection or an uninfected control (not recorded which).

V is TRBV19 and J is TRBJ2-1, with a possible D match to TRBD2 (6 bases). The V end lost 3 bases, the J end lost 2 bases, and 11 bases lay between the germline ends. Germline lookup yields CDR1 LNHDA and CDR2 SQIVND (reference sequence). The CDR3 loop spans 15 amino acids. The CDR3, as DNA: TGTGCCAGTAGTATTAGTCGCGGGGCCTACAATGAGCAGTTCTTC. Translating gives CASSISRGAYNEQFF.

The chain couples TRBV6-2 or TRBV6-3 to TRBJ1-5, with TRBD1 matching over 10 bases. The CDR3 runs to 14 residues. CDR1 is MNHEY, CDR2 SVGEGT, per germline. J gave up 1 base and V 8 bases, and 2 bases lay outside the gene matches. CDR3 region: CASDRGRSNQPQHF. The CDR3, as DNA: TGTGCCAGCGACAGGGGGCGAAGCAATCAGCCCCAGCATTTT.